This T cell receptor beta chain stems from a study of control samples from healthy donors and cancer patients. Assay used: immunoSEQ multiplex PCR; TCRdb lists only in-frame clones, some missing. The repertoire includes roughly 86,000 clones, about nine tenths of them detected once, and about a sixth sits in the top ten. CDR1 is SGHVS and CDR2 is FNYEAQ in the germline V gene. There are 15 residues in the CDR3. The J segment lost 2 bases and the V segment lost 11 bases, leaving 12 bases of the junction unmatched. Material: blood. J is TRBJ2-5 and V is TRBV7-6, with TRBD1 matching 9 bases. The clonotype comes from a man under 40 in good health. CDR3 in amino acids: CAGSGTGLGQETQYF. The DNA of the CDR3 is TGTGCCGGGTCAGGGACAGGGTTGGGGCAAGAGACCCAGTACTTC.